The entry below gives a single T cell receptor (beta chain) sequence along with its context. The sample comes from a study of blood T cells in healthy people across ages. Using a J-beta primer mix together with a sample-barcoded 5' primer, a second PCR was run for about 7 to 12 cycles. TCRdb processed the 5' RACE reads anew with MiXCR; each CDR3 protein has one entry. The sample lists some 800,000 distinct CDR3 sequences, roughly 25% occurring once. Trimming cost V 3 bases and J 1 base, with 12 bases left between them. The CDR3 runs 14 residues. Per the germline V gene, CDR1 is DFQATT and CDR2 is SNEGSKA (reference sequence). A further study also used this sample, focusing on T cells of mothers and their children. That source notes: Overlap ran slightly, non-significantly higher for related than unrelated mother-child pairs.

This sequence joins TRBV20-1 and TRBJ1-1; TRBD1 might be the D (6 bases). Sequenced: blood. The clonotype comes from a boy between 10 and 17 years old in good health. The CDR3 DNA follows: TGCAGTGCTAGCGTAGGACAGAAGAACACTGAAGCTTTCTTT. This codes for CSASVGQKNTEAFF.